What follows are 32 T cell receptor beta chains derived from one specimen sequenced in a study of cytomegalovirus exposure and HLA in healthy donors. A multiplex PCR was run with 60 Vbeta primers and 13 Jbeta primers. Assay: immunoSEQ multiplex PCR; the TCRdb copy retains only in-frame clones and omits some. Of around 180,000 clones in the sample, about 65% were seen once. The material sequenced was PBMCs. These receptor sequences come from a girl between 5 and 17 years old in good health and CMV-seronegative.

CDR3 in DNA: TGTGCCAGCAGCGGCTCTCGACAGGGCCCCCAGCCCCAGCATTTT. Translation gives CASSGSRQGPQPQHF. The chain is built from TRBV6-5 and TRBJ1-5, with 7 bases aligning to TRBD1. The CDR3 length is 15 residues. Germline CDR1 MNHEY, CDR2 SVGAGI. V lost 6 bases and J lost 7; bases outside the gene matches: 12.

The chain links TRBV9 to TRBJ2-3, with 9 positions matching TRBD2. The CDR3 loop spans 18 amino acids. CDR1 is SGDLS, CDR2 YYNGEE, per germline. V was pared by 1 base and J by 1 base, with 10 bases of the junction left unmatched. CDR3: CASSVIAGVTGGTDTQYF. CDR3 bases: TGTGCCAGCAGCGTAATAGCGGGGGTCACCGGCGGCACAGATACGCAGTATTTT. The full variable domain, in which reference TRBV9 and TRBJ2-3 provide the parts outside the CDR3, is DSGVTQTPKHLITATGQRVTLRCSPRSGDLSVYWYQQSLDQGLQFLIQYYNGEERAKGNILERFSAQQFPDLHSELNLSSLELGDSALYFCASSVIAGVTGGTDTQYFGPGTRLTVL.

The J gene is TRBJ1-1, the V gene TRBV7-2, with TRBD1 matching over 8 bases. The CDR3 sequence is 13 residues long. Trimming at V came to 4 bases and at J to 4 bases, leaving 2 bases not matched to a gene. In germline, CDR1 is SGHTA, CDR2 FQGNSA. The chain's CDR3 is CASSSQGATEAFF. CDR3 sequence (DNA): TGTGCCAGCAGCTCCCAGGGGGCCACTGAAGCTTTCTTT.

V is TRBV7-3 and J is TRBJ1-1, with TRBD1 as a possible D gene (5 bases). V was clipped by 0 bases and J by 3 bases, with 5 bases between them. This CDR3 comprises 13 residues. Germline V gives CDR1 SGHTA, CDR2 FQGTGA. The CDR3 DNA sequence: TGTGCCAGCAGCTTAACAGGGGACACTGAAGCTTTCTTT. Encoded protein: CASSLTGDTEAFF.

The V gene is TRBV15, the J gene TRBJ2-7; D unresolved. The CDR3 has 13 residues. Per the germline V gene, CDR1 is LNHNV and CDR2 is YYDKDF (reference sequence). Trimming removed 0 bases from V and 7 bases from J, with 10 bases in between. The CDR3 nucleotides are TGTGCCACCAGCAGAGAGGCTCCTTGGGAGCAGTACTTC. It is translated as CATSREAPWEQYF.

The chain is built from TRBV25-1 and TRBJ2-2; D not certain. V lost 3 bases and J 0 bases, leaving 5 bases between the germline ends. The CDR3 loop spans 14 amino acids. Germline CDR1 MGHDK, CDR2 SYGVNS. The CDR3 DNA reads TGTGCCAGCAGTGACAGTACGAACACCGGGGAGCTGTTTTTT. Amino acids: CASSDSTNTGELFF.

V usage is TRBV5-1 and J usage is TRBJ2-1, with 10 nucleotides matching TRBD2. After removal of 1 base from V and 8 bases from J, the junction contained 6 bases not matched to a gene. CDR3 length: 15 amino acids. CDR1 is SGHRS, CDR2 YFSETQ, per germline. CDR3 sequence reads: CASSLLSGGAYEQFF. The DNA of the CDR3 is TGCGCCAGCAGCTTGTTGAGCGGGGGGGCGTATGAGCAGTTCTTC.

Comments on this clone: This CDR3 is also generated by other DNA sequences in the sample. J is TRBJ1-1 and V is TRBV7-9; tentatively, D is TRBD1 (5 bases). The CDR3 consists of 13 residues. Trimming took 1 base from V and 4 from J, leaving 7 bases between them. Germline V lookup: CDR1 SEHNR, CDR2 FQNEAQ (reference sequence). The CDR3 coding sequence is TGTGCCAGCAGCTTAGGGGGCGGCACTGAAGCTTTCTTT. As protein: CASSLGGGTEAFF.

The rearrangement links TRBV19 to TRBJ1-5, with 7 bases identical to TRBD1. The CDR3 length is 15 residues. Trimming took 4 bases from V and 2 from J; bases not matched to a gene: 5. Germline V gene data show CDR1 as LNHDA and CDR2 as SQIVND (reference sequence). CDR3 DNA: TGTGCCAGTAGTAAAGGGGACAGCCGCAATCAGCCCCAGCATTTT. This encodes CASSKGDSRNQPQHF. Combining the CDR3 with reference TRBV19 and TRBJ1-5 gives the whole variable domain DGGITQSPKYLFRKEGQNVTLSCEQNLNHDAMYWYRQDPGQGLRLIYYSQIVNDFQKGDIAEGYSVSREKKESFPLTVTSAQKNPTAFYLCASSKGDSRNQPQHFGDGTRLSIL.

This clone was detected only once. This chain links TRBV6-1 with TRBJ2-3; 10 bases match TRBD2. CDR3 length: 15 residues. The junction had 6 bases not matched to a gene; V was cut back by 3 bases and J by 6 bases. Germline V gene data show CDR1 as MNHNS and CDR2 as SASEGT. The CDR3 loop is CASSESAGGLDTQYF. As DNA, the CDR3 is TGTGCCAGCAGTGAGTCAGCGGGGGGGCTCGATACGCAGTATTTT.

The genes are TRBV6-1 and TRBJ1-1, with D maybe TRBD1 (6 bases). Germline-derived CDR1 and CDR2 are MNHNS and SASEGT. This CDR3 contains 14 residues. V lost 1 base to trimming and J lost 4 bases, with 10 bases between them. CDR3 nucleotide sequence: TGTGCCAGCAGTGAAGGGGGACAAGGCACTGAAGCTTTCTTT. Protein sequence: CASSEGGQGTEAFF.

CDR3 in amino acids: CASSSQGSNYGYTF. CDR3 coding DNA: TGTGCCAGCAGTTCTCAGGGTTCTAACTATGGCTACACCTTC. The V call is TRBV2, the J call TRBJ1-2; D is perhaps TRBD1 (5 bases). V lost 5 bases to trimming and J lost 0 bases, with 10 bases between them. CDR1 and CDR2 (germline): SNHLY, FYNNEI. The CDR3 is made up of 14 amino acids.

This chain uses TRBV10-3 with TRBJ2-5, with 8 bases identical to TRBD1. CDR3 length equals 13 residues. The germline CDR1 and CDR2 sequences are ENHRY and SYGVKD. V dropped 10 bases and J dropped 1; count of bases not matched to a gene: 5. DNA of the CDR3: TGTGCCACCATGGACAGGGTCCAAGAGACCCAGTACTTC. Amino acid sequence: CATMDRVQETQYF.

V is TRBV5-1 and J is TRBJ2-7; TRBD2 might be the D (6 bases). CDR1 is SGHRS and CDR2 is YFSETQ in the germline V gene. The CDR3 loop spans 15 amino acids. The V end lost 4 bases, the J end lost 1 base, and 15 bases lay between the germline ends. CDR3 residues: CASSVRLGRSYEQYF. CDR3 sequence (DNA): TGCGCCAGCAGCGTCCGGTTAGGGAGGTCCTACGAGCAGTACTTC.

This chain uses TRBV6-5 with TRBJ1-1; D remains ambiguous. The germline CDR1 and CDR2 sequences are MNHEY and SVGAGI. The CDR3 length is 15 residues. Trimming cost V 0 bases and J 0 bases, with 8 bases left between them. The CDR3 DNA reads TGTGCCAGCAGTTACTCAGAGAGCATGAACACTGAAGCTTTCTTT. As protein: CASSYSESMNTEAFF.

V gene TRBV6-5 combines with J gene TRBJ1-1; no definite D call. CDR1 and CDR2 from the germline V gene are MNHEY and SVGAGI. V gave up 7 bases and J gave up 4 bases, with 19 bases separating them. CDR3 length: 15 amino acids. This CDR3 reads CASTNGRATSTEAFF. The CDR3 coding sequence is TGTGCCAGCACCAACGGGAGGGCCACGAGCACTGAAGCTTTCTTT.

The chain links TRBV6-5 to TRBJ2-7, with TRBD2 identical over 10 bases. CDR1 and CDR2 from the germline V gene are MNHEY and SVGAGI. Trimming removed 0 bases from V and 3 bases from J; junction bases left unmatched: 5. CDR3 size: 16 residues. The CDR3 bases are TGTGCCAGCAGTTACTCGCCCCCTAGCGGGGGCTACGAGCAGTACTTC. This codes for CASSYSPPSGGYEQYF.

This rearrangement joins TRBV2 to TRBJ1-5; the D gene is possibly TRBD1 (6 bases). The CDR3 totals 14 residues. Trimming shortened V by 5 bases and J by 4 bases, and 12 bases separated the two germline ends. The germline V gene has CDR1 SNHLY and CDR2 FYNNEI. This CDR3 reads CASSSTGINQPQHF. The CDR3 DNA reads TGTGCCAGCAGTTCTACAGGGATTAATCAGCCCCAGCATTTT.

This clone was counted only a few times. The CDR3 bases are TGTGCCAGCAGTATCCGGGACAGCTACGAGCAGTACTTC. This codes for CASSIRDSYEQYF. The V call is TRBV6-5, the J call TRBJ2-7, with 7 bases matching TRBD1. The CDR3 is made up of 13 amino acids. Germline-derived CDR1 and CDR2 are MNHEY and SVGAGI. J gave up 3 bases and V 5 bases, and 4 bases lay outside the gene matches.

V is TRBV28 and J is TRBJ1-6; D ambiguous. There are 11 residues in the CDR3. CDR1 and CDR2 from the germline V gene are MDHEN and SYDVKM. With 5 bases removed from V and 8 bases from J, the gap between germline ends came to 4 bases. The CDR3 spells CASSTDSPLHF. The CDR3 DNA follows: TGTGCCAGCAGTACAGATTCACCCCTCCACTTT.

The CDR3 DNA reads as TGTGCCAGCAGCGCTTATGGACAGAGCGAGCAGTACTTC. Translation: CASSAYGQSEQYF. The rearrangement links TRBV9 to TRBJ2-7; D may be TRBD1 (6 bases). The CDR3 sequence is 13 residues long. V lost 3 bases and J 6 bases, leaving 13 bases between the germline ends. Germline V lookup: CDR1 SGDLS, CDR2 YYNGEE. Using reference TRBV9 and TRBJ2-7 for the parts outside the CDR3, the full variable domain is DSGVTQTPKHLITATGQRVTLRCSPRSGDLSVYWYQQSLDQGLQFLIQYYNGEERAKGNILERFSAQQFPDLHSELNLSSLELGDSALYFCASSAYGQSEQYFGPGTRLTVT.

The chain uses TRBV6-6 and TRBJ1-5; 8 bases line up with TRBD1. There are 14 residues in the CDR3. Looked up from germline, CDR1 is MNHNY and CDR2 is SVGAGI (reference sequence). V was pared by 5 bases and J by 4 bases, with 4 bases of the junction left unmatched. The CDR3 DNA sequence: TGTGCCAGCAGTAGTGGACAGGGTAATCAGCCCCAGCATTTT. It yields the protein CASSSGQGNQPQHF.

In DNA form, the CDR3 reads TGTGCCAGCAGCCCGGACAGGGGGGAGGAGTCTTTCTTT. Its protein is CASSPDRGEESFF. The chain links TRBV9 to TRBJ1-1, with TRBD1 identical over 10 bases. Trimming took 4 bases from V and 12 from J; bases not matched to a gene: 9. This CDR3 contains 13 residues. CDR1 and CDR2 (germline): SGDLS, YYNGEE.

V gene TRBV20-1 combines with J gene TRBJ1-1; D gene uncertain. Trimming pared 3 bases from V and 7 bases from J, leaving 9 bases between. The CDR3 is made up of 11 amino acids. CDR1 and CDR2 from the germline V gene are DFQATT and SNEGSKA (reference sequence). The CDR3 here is CSARSAVEAFF. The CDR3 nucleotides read TGCAGTGCTAGGAGCGCGGTTGAAGCTTTCTTT.

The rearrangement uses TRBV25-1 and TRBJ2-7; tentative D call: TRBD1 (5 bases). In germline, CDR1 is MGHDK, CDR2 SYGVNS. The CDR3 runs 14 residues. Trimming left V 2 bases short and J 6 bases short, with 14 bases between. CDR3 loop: CASSEQGSRSEQYF. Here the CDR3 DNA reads TGTGCCAGCAGTGAACAGGGCTCCCGAAGCGAGCAGTACTTC.

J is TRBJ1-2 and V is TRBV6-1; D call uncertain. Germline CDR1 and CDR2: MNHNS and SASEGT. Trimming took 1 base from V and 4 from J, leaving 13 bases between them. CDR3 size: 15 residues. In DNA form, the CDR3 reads TGTGCCAGCAGTGAAGGCCCGGGGTTGGCCTATGGCTACACCTTC. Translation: CASSEGPGLAYGYTF.

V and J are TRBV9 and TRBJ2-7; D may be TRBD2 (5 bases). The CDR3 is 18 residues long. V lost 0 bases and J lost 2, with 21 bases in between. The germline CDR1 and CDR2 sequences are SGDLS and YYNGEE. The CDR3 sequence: CASSVAGQVPSLTYEQYF. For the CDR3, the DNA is TGTGCCAGCAGCGTAGCTGGGCAGGTCCCTAGCCTAACCTACGAGCAGTACTTC.

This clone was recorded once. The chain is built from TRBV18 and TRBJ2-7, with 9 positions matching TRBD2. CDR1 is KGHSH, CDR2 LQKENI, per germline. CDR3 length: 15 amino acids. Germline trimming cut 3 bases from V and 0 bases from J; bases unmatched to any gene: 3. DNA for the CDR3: TGTGCCAGCTCACCCCCTAGCGGGGCCTCCTACGAGCAGTACTTC. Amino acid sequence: CASSPPSGASYEQYF.

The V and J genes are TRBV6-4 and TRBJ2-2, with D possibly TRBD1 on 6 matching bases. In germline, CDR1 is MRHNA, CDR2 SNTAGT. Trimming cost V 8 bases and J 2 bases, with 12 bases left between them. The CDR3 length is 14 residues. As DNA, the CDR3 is TGTGCCAGCGGCCGGGACACCAACACCGGGGAGCTGTTTTTT. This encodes CASGRDTNTGELFF.

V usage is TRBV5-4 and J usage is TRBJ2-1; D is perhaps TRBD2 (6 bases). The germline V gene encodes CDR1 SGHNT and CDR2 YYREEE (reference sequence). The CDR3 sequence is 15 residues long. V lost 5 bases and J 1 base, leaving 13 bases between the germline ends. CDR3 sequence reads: CASSLTGGSYNEQFF. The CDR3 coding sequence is TGTGCCAGCAGTTTGACCGGGGGTTCCTACAATGAGCAGTTCTTC.

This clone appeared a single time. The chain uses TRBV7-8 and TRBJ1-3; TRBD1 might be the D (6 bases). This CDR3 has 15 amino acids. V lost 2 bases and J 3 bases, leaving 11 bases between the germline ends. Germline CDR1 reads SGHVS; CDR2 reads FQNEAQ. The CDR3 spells CASSLPGEIGNTIYF. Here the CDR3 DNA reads TGTGCCAGCAGCTTACCAGGGGAGATTGGAAACACCATATATTTT.

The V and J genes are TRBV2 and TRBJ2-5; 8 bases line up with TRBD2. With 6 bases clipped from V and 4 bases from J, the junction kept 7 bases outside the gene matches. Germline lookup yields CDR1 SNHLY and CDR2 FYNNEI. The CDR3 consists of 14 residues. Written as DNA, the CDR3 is TGTGCCAGCAGGGACGGACTAGCTGGAGAGACCCAGTACTTC. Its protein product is CASRDGLAGETQYF.